This entry describes one T cell receptor beta chain. The sample belongs to a study of cytomegalovirus exposure and HLA in healthy donors. The CDR3 is 15 residues long. In germline, CDR1 is MGHRA, CDR2 YSYEKL. Trimming shortened V by 2 bases and J by 2 bases, and 11 bases separated the two germline ends. PCR was performed using 60 Vbeta and 13 Jbeta primers. Libraries were prepared by immunoSEQ multiplex PCR; TCRdb keeps only in-frame clonotypes and omits some of them. The profile shows about 120,000 clones, over 70% of them singletons. The sequenced sample consisted of PBMCs. The chain uses TRBV4-1 and TRBJ2-3; D might be TRBD2 (6 bases). The TCR sequence derives from a woman aged 40-49 years in good health and CMV-seropositive. The CDR3 reads CASSQRVAATDTQYF. DNA for the CDR3: TGCGCCAGCAGCCAACGGGTAGCGGCCACAGATACGCAGTATTTT.